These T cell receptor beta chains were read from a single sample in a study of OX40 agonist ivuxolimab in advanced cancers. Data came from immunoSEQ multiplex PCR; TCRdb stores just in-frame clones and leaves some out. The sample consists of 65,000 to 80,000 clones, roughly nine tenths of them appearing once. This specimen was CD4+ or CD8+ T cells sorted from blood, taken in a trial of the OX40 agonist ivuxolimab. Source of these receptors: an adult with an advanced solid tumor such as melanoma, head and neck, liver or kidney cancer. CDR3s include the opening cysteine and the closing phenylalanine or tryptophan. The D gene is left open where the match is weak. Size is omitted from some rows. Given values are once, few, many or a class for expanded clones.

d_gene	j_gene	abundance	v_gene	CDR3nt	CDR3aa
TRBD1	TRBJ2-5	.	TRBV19	TGTGCCAGTAGTCTCGGACAGGGACCTGGAGAGACCCAGTACTTC	CASSLGQGPGETQYF
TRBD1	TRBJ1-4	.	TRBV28	TGTGCCAGCAGACAAGCCGGGACAGTTGCGGGAAAACTGTTTTTT	CASRQAGTVAGKLFF
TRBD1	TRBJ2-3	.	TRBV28	TGTGCCAGTGCACGACAGGGTAAAGATACGCAGTATTTT	CASARQGKDTQYF
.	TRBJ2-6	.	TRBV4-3	TGCGCCAGCAGCCCCAGACCAGCAGGTTCCTACTCTGGGGCCAACGTCCTGACTTTC	CASSPRPAGSYSGANVLTF
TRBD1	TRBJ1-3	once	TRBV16	TGTGCCAGCAGCCAATCCCAGGGGGCTCGCACCATATATTTT	CASSQSQGARTIYF
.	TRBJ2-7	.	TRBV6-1	TGTGCCAGCAGTGAATTTTACGAGCAGTACTTC	CASSEFYEQYF
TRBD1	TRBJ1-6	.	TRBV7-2	TGTGCCAGCAGCGCAGGACAGGGTATTTCACCCCTCCACTTT	CASSAGQGISPLHF
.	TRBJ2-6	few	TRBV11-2	TGTGCCAGCAGCTTAGGGAGCTCTGGGGCCAACGTCCTGACTTTC	CASSLGSSGANVLTF
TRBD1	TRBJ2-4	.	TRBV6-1	TGTGCCAGCACCAGACAGGGGGAATGGGAAAACATTCAGTACTTC	CASTRQGEWENIQYF
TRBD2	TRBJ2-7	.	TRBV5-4	TGTGCCAGCAGCTTAGCGGGGGGGCACTACGAGCAGTACTTC	CASSLAGGHYEQYF
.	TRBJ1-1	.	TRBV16	TGTGCCAGCAGCCCGACTCGGGCAGCGAACACTGAAGCTTTCTTT	CASSPTRAANTEAFF
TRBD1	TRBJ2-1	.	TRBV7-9	TGTGCCAGCAGCCTACAGGGGTTGACAAACAATGAGCAGTTCTTC	CASSLQGLTNNEQFF
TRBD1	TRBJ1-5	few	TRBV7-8	TGTGCCAGCAGCTTAGATCGGACAGGGGGTCAGCCCCAGCATTTT	CASSLDRTGGQPQHF
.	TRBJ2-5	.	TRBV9	TGTGCCAGCAGCCCGGGGGACGCAAGGGAGACCCAGTACTTC	CASSPGDARETQYF
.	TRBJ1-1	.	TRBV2	TGTGCCAGCAGCTTCGGACATCTTCCACTAGAAGCTTTCTTT	CASSFGHLPLEAFF
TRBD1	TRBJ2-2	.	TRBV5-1	TGCGCCAGCAGCTTGAATCGACAGGGCAACACCGGGGAGCTGTTTTTT	CASSLNRQGNTGELFF
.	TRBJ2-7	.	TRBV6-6	TGTGCCAGCACCCACTCGAGCAGGGACCACGAGCAGTACTTC	CASTHSSRDHEQYF
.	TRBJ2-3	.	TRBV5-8	TGTGCCAGCAGCTTCGGGGCAGGGGACACAGATACGCAGTATTTT	CASSFGAGDTDTQYF
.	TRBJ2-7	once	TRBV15	TGTGCCACCAGCAGGGGAACAGGGCAGTTGGGGTACTTC	CATSRGTGQLGYF
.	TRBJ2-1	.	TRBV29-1	TGCAGCGTTGCCCGACCCAATGAGCAGTTCTTC	CSVARPNEQFF
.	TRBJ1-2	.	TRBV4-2	TGTGCCAGCAGCCAACAGCGAGAGGCTAACTATGGCTACACCTTC	CASSQQREANYGYTF
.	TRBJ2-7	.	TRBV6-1	TGTGCCAGCAACACGGGGTCTAGCTCCTACGAGCAGTACTTC	CASNTGSSSYEQYF
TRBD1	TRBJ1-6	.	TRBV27	TGTGCCAGCAGTCCGGGGACAGGTCTGGCCTATAATTCACCCCTCCACTTT	CASSPGTGLAYNSPLHF
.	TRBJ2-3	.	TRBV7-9	TGTGCCAGCAGCCCCTGGACAGCTAGCACAGATACGCAGTATTTT	CASSPWTASTDTQYF
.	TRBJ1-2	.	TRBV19	TGTGCCAGTAGTATAAAGGGGACTGACTATGGCTACACCTTC	CASSIKGTDYGYTF
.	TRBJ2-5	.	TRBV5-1	TGCGCCAGCAGAAGGGGGGCAGGGGACGAGACCCAGTACTTC	CASRRGAGDETQYF
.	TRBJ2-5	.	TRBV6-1	TGTGCCAGCAGTGAAGCGGGAGTGCGGGGTTATGGGGAGACCCAGTACTTC	CASSEAGVRGYGETQYF
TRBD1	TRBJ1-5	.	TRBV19	TGTGCCAGTCTAAAAGAGGGGGCGAGCAATCAGCCCCAGCATTTT	CASLKEGASNQPQHF
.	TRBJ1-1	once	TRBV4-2	TGTGCCAGCAGCCAAGCGGCCCTGACTTACACTGAAGCTTTCTTT	CASSQAALTYTEAFF
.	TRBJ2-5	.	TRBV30	TGTGCCTGGAGTGTATCTAGGCTTCAAGAGACCCAGTACTTC	CAWSVSRLQETQYF
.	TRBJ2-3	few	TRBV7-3	TGTGCCAGCAGCTTAATGAAGGGGGAGAGCACAGATACGCAGTATTTT	CASSLMKGESTDTQYF
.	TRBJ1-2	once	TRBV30	TGTGCCTGGAGTGTTGAAGCTAACTATGGCTACACCTTC	CAWSVEANYGYTF
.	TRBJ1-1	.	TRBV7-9	TGTGCCAGCAGCCGGGACGGGAACACTGAAGCTTTCTTT	CASSRDGNTEAFF
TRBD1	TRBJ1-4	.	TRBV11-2	TGTGCCAGCAGCCCTTTCCCACGTGGACAGGGAAATGAAAAACTGTTTTTT	CASSPFPRGQGNEKLFF
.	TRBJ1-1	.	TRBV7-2	TGTGCCAGCAGCTCCGCAGGCGACACTGAAGCTTTCTTT	CASSSAGDTEAFF
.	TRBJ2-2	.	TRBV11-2	TGTGCCAGCAGCTCACGCCCCGGGGCCGGGGAGCTGTTTTTT	CASSSRPGAGELFF